This section outlines one T cell receptor beta chain sequence together with its context. Antigen specificity is unknown. Its ends do not fully match the called genes, so a read error is possible. Patients selected for sequencing had displayed CD8+CD57+ cell expansion by flow cytometry. All patients had severe acquired aplastic anemia. Patients had undergone no therapy by the time their blood was sampled. Germline V gene data show CDR1 as KGHDR and CDR2 as SFDVKD. The CDR3 is 14 amino acids. This sample is drawn from a study of CD8+CD57+ T cells in acquired aplastic anemia. The overall study: Yields of DNA that came from sorted CD4+ and CD8+ cells averaged approximately 3.5 ug. Study results and caveats: Overlap between patients and controls comprised 25 to 30 CD8+ CDR3 sequences.

Genomic DNA provided the template from which TCR beta VDJ and CDR3 profiles were obtained. In TCRdb, the reads were re-called with MiXCR into one record per CDR3 protein. The sample includes fewer than 250,000 distinct CDR3 sequences, more than 40% of them seen just once. The sequencing input was sorted CD4+, CD8+, or CD8+CD57+ T cells (not recorded which) from PBMCs. This chain connects TRBV24-1 to TRBJ2-1; D is possibly TRBD1 (7 bases). The TCR comes from a human donor with aplastic anemia. CDR3 sequence (DNA): TGTGCCACCAGTGATTTTACAGGGGAGGATGAGCAATTCTTC. This codes for CATSDFTGEDEQFF.